This entry concerns a single T cell receptor beta chain. The record originates from a study of cytomegalovirus exposure and HLA in healthy donors. Vbeta (60) and Jbeta (13) primers were used in the PCR. Clones were read by immunoSEQ multiplex PCR, and TCRdb kept only the in-frame ones, dropping some. The sample consists of over 150,000 clones, roughly four fifths of them appearing once. The receptor was derived from a woman aged 45-65 years in good health and CMV-seropositive. Sequencing was done on a sample of PBMCs.

CDR3 loop: CASSYGSTEAFF. CDR3 in DNA: TGTGCCAGCAGTTACGGCAGCACTGAAGCTTTCTTT. The rearrangement links TRBV6-5 to TRBJ1-1; D call uncertain. The CDR3 totals 12 residues. Germline V CDR1 and CDR2: MNHEY, SVGAGI. Trimming took 2 bases from V and 4 from J, leaving 5 bases between them.